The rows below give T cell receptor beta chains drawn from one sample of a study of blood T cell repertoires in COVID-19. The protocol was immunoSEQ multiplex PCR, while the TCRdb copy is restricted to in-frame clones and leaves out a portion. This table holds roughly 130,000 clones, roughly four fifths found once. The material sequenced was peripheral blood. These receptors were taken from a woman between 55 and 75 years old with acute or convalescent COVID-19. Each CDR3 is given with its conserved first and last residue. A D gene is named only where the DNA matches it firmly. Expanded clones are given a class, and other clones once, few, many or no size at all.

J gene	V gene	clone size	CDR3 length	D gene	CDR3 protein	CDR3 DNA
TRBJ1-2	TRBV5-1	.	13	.	CASYQGAGYGYTF	TGCGCCAGCTATCAAGGGGCGGGGTATGGCTACACCTTC
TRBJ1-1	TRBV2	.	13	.	CASSEGRYTEAFF	TGTGCCAGCAGTGAAGGTCGGTACACTGAAGCTTTCTTT
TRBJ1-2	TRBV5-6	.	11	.	CASSWAYGYTF	TGTGCCAGCAGCTGGGCGTATGGCTACACCTTC
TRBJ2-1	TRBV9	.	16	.	CASSVAGSPNYNEQFF	TGTGCCAGCAGCGTAGCGGGGTCCCCGAACTACAATGAGCAGTTCTTC
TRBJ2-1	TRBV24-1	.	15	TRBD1	CATSEGVTGNNEQFF	TGTGCCACCAGTGAGGGGGTGACAGGGAACAATGAGCAGTTCTTC
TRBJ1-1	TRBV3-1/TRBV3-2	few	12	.	CASSLQTGVAFF	TGTGCCAGCAGCCTACAGACAGGAGTGGCTTTCTTT
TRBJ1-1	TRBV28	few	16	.	CASTGPPRYTGTEAFF	TGTGCCAGCACCGGCCCTCCTCGGTACACAGGGACTGAAGCTTTCTTT
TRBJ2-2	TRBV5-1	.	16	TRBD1	CASSPGQGGDTGELFF	TGCGCCAGCAGCCCCGGACAGGGTGGGGACACCGGGGAGCTGTTTTTT
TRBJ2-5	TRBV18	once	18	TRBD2	CASSPVVGGASTQETQYF	TGTGCCAGCTCACCGGTAGTGGGAGGGGCTTCAACTCAAGAGACCCAGTACTTC
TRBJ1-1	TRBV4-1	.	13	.	CASSPGVNTEAFF	TGCGCCAGCAGCCCCGGGGTCAACACTGAAGCTTTCTTT
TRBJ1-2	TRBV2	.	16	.	CASSYLQGNSNYGYTF	TGTGCCAGCAGTTATTTACAGGGAAACTCTAACTATGGCTACACCTTC
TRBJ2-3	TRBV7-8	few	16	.	CASSPELRGSTDTQYF	TGTGCCAGCAGCCCCGAACTGAGGGGGAGCACAGATACGCAGTATTTT
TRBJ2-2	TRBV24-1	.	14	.	CATGGRRTTGELFF	TGTGCCACTGGTGGACGGAGGACTACCGGGGAGCTGTTTTTT
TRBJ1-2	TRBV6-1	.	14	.	CASSEMGANYGYTF	TGTGCCAGCAGTGAAATGGGGGCTAATTATGGCTACACCTTC
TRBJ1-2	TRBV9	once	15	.	CASSVQGGRDYGYTF	TGTGCCAGCAGCGTACAGGGTGGGAGGGACTATGGCTACACCTTC
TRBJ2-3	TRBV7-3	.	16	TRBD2	CASSLDSGRSTDTQYF	TGTGCCAGCAGCTTAGATAGCGGGAGATCCACAGATACGCAGTATTTT
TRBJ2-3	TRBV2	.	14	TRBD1	CATKDRGHTDTQYF	TGTGCCACGAAGGACAGGGGGCACACAGATACGCAGTATTTT
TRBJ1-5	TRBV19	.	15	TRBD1	CASSGTGSSNQPQHF	TGTGCCAGTAGCGGGACAGGGAGTAGCAATCAGCCCCAGCATTTT
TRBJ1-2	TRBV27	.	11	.	CASSTGFGYTF	TGTGCCAGCAGCACAGGGTTTGGCTACACCTTC
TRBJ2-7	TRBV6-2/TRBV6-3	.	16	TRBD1	CASSYTLGQGKYEQYF	TGTGCCAGCAGTTACACTCTGGGACAGGGGAAGTACGAGCAGTACTTC
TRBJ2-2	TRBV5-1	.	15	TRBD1	CASSFRDRGAGELFF	TGCGCCAGCAGCTTCCGGGACAGGGGTGCCGGGGAGCTGTTTTTT
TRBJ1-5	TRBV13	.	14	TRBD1	CASSDRTGNQPQHF	TGTGCCAGCAGCGATCGGACAGGTAATCAGCCCCAGCATTTT
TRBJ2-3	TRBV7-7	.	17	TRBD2	CASSSLPRLAGTDTQYF	TGTGCCAGCAGCTCTTTACCCCGACTAGCGGGGACAGATACGCAGTATTTT
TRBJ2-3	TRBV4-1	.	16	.	CASSQGGLQVRDTQYF	TGCGCCAGCAGCCAGGGTGGGTTACAGGTTAGAGATACGCAGTATTTT
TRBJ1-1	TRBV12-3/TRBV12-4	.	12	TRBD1	CASSADRVKAFF	TGTGCCAGCAGTGCGGACAGGGTAAAAGCTTTCTTT
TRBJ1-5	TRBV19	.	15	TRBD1	CASRDRGRSDQPQHF	TGTGCCAGTAGAGACAGGGGGCGTTCGGATCAGCCCCAGCATTTT
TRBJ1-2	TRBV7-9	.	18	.	CASSLASRGRGRNYGYTF	TGTGCCAGCAGCTTAGCTTCCCGGGGGCGCGGGAGGAACTATGGCTACACCTTC